The T cell receptor beta chain under discussion was sequenced for a study of Ad26.COV2.S vaccination and SARS-CoV-2 variants. Across the study: Doses of Ad26.COV2.S were injected into muscle once or twice, 56 days apart. Study-wide results and caveats: Vaccine and placebo groups showed comparable non-spike TCR breadth.

Treatment reported: roughly 20 received Ad26.COV2.S at low or high dose, single or two shots; roughly 5 received placebo; per-sample allocation not given. Sampling took place 63 days after the first vaccine or placebo injection. It was Wuhan-strain SARS-CoV-2 spike that the Ad26 vaccine vector expressed. Of note for this clone: Its cognate antigen is unknown.

Clones were sequenced by immunoSEQ multiplex PCR, and TCRdb holds only the in-frame ones, with some missing. The sample records about 680,000 clones, more than 80% being singletons. The sequencing here drew on peripheral blood, taken in a trial of Ad26.COV2.S vaccine versus placebo. This TCR derives from a person between 18 and 65 years old who received the Ad26.COV2.S COVID-19 vaccine or a placebo.

The CDR3 DNA reads TGTGCCAGCAGTTCAGGGACAGCTTTTTTGGGTGAAGCTTTCTTT. This translates into CASSSGTAFLGEAFF. The chain recombines TRBV6-5 with TRBJ1-1; TRBD1 matches 7 bases. The CDR3 extends over 15 amino acids. With 4 bases clipped from V and 7 bases from J, the junction kept 12 bases outside the gene matches. The V gene's germline CDR1 is MNHEY and CDR2 SVGAGI.